A selection of T cell receptor beta chains follows, all from one sample in a study of long-term antiretroviral therapy in people with HIV. Using immunoSEQ multiplex PCR, the repertoire was profiled, and TCRdb retains in-frame clones only, with some absent. Of 4,000 to 6,000 clones listed, 88% are singletons. The sample here was unsorted PBMCs, taken 1.3 years after starting antiretroviral therapy. These receptor sequences come from a woman aged 45-59 years with HIV. Both conserved end residues are part of each CDR3. A D gene is named only where the DNA matches it firmly. Clone size is stated in some rows and not others, as once, few, many or a class when expanded.

d_gene	abundance	v_gene	j_gene	CDR3nt	CDR3aa
.	.	TRBV6-5	TRBJ2-5	TGTGCCAGCAGTCGAAATTTCGGACAAGAGACCCAGTACTTC	CASSRNFGQETQYF
.	few	TRBV7-2	TRBJ2-1	TGTGCCAGCAGCTCAGGCAGCTCCTACAATGAGCAGTTCTTC	CASSSGSSYNEQFF
TRBD2	.	TRBV5-1	TRBJ2-2	TGCGCCAGCAGCTTCGTCGGGGGGGGTACCGGGGAGCTGTTTTTT	CASSFVGGGTGELFF
TRBD2	.	TRBV10-3	TRBJ2-1	TGTGCCATCAGTACGGGGGGGCTTGAGCAGTTCTTC	CAISTGGLEQFF
.	.	TRBV7-3	TRBJ2-5	TGTGCCAGCAGCTTTTTAGGCGGAGAGACCCAGTACTTC	CASSFLGGETQYF
.	.	TRBV5-1	TRBJ2-1	TGCGCCAGCGGACAAGGTTCCCAAAGCTCCTACAATGAGCAGTTCTTC	CASGQGSQSSYNEQFF
TRBD2	.	TRBV11-2	TRBJ2-1	TGTGCCAGCAGCCACACTAGCGGGGGCTACAATGAGCAGTTCTTC	CASSHTSGGYNEQFF
.	.	TRBV4-1	TRBJ1-4	TGCGCCAGCAGCCAAAAGGCCGTTAGGAGCGAGGGGTTGGGTGAAAAACTGTTTTTT	CASSQKAVRSEGLGEKLFF
.	.	TRBV7-9	TRBJ2-5	TGTGCCAGCAGCTTAGAGATACGAACAGAGACCCAGTACTTC	CASSLEIRTETQYF
.	.	TRBV6-1	TRBJ1-1	TGTGCCAGCAGTGAAGGGGTGCACACTGAAGCTTTCTTT	CASSEGVHTEAFF
.	.	TRBV6-5	TRBJ1-1	TGTGCCAGCAGTTACGGTGGCACTGAAGCTTTCTTT	CASSYGGTEAFF
TRBD2	.	TRBV6-6	TRBJ2-5	TGTGCCAGCAGTTACTCTTGGGGCGGGGGATTTGAGACCCAGTACTTC	CASSYSWGGGFETQYF
TRBD1	.	TRBV7-8	TRBJ2-7	TGTGCCAGCAGCCCCGAGACAGGGGCCCCCTACGAGCAGTACTTC	CASSPETGAPYEQYF
.	.	TRBV5-6	TRBJ2-1	TGTGCCAGCACCCCCTTGGGGGGAGTGGGGTACAATGAGCAGTTCTTC	CASTPLGGVGYNEQFF
.	.	TRBV30	TRBJ1-1	TGTGCCTGGAGTAAAGGGCGGGACACTGAAGCTTTCTTT	CAWSKGRDTEAFF
.	.	TRBV5-1	TRBJ2-3	TGCGCCAGCAGCCAGACCGGGCCCCAAGATACGCAGTATTTT	CASSQTGPQDTQYF
.	few	TRBV7-9	TRBJ2-7	TGTGCCAGCAGCTTACCGCCTGGGGGGCTTTCCTCCTACGAGCAGTACTTC	CASSLPPGGLSSYEQYF
.	.	TRBV19	TRBJ1-2	TGTGCCAGTAGTATCAACACAGCCGGTGGCTACACCTTC	CASSINTAGGYTF
.	.	TRBV6-1	TRBJ1-1	TGTGCCAGCAGTGTGGTGAGGGGCCTGAACACTGAAGCTTTCTTT	CASSVVRGLNTEAFF
.	.	TRBV11-2	TRBJ2-5	TGTGCCAGCAGCCCTACAACGGGCAAAGAGACCCAGTACTTC	CASSPTTGKETQYF
.	.	TRBV6-6	TRBJ2-1	TGTGCCAGCAGTTACTATGCGGGTGTCATAAGCAATGAGCAGTTCTTC	CASSYYAGVISNEQFF
.	.	TRBV11-2	TRBJ2-5	TGTGCCAGCAGCGTGGGGGTGGGGACAGCGGGGAAAGAGACCCAGTACTTC	CASSVGVGTAGKETQYF
.	.	TRBV10-3	TRBJ1-1	TGTGCCATCAGTGAGTCGGGCCCGGGGGCTGAAGCTTTCTTT	CAISESGPGAEAFF
.	.	TRBV19	TRBJ2-4	TGTGCCAGTAGTATGGATAAACAGCCTTTAGCCAAAAACATTCAGTACTTC	CASSMDKQPLAKNIQYF
.	.	TRBV14	TRBJ2-3	TGTGCCAGCAGCCAAGGGGTCGGGCCAGATACGCAGTATTTT	CASSQGVGPDTQYF
.	.	TRBV27	TRBJ1-6	TGTGCCAGCAGTTTAGGCAACTTTTATAATTCACCCCTCCACTTT	CASSLGNFYNSPLHF
.	.	TRBV2	TRBJ2-4	TGTGCCAGCAGTGAATTCTGGGATGGGGGAAACATTCAGTACTTC	CASSEFWDGGNIQYF
.	.	TRBV2	TRBJ1-4	TGTGCCAGCAGTGTTTCGACTGATAATGAAAAACTGTTTTTT	CASSVSTDNEKLFF
.	.	TRBV10-3	TRBJ1-5	TGTGCCATCAGTGAGTCCCCTGGCAATCAGCCCCAGCATTTT	CAISESPGNQPQHF
TRBD1	.	TRBV7-2	TRBJ2-1	TGTGCCAGCGGGCAGGGGGTTGGTTTGGATGAGCAGTTCTTC	CASGQGVGLDEQFF
.	.	TRBV18	TRBJ2-7	TGTGCCAGCTCACCAACCTCCGTATATGACGGCTACGAGCAGTACTTC	CASSPTSVYDGYEQYF
.	.	TRBV11-3	TRBJ1-5	TGTGCCAGCAGCGAGCATGGGGGCAATCAGCCCCAGCATTTT	CASSEHGGNQPQHF
TRBD2	.	TRBV5-5	TRBJ2-5	TGTGCCAGCAGCAAGGGACTAGCGGGCCCCCAAGAGACCCAGTACTTC	CASSKGLAGPQETQYF
TRBD1	.	TRBV7-2	TRBJ1-4	TGTGCCAGCAGCTTAGGTCCGGGACAGGGCCGTGGAAAACTGTTTTTT	CASSLGPGQGRGKLFF
.	once	TRBV5-1	TRBJ1-4	TGCGCCAGCAGCTTGGGGGTCAGGGGTCAAGAAAAACTGTTTTTT	CASSLGVRGQEKLFF
.	.	TRBV4-1	TRBJ1-3	TGCGCCAGCAGCCAAGTTCCAAGCTCTGGAAACACCATATATTTT	CASSQVPSSGNTIYF